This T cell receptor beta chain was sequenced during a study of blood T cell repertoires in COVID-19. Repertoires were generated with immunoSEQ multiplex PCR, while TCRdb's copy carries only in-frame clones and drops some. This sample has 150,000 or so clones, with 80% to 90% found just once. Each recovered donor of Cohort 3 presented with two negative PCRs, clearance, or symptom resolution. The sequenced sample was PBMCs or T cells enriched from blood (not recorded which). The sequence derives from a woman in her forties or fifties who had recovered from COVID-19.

The CDR3 bases are TGTGCCAGCAGTACCGACAGGGGGAGAAGTTACGAGCAGTACTTC. Its protein product is CASSTDRGRSYEQYF. The chain recombines TRBV2 with TRBJ2-7; TRBD1 agrees at 9 bases. The CDR3 spans 15 residues. After removal of 5 bases from V and 4 bases from J, the junction contained 9 bases not matched to a gene. Germline V gene lookup returns CDR1 SNHLY and CDR2 FYNNEI. Based on the CDR3 plus reference TRBV2 and TRBJ2-7, the full variable domain is EPEVTQTPSHQVTQMGQEVILRCVPISNHLYFYWYRQILGQKVEFLVSFYNNEISEKSEIFDDQFSVERPDGSNFTLKIRSTKLEDSAMYFCASSTDRGRSYEQYFGPGTRLTVT.